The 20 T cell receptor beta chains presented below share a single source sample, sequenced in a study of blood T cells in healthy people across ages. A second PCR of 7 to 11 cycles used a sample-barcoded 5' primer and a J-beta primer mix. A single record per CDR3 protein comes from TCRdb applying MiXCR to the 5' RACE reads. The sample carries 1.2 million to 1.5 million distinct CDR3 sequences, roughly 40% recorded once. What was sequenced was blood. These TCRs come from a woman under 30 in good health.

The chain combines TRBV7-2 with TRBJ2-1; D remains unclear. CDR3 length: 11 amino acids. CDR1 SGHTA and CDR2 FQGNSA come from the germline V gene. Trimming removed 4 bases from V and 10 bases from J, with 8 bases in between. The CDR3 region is CASSSAWEQFF. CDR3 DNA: TGTGCCAGCAGCTCAGCATGGGAGCAGTTCTTC.

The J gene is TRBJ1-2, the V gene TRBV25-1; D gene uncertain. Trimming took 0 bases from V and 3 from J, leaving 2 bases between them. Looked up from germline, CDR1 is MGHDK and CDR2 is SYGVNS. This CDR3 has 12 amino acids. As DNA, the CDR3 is TGTGCCAGCAGTGAATACCACTATGGCTACACCTTC. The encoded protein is CASSEYHYGYTF.

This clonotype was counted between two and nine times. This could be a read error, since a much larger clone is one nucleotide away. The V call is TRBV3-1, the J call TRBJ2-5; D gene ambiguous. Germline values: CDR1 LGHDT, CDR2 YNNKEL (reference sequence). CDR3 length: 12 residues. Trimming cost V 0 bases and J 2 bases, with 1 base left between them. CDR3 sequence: CASSQEQETQYF. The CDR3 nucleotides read TGTGCCAGCAGCCAAGAGCAAGAGACCCAGTACTTC.

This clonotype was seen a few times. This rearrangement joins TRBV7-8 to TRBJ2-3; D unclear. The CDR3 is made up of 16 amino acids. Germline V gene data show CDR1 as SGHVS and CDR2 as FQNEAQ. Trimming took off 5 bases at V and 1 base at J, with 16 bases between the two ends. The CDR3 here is CASSPTHGLGTDTQYF. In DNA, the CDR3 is TGTGCCAGCAGCCCTACCCACGGGCTCGGCACAGATACGCAGTATTTT.

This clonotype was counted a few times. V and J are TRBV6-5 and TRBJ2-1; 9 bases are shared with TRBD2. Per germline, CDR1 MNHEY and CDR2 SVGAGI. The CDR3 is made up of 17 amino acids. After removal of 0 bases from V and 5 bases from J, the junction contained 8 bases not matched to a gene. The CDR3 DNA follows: TGTGCCAGCAGTTACTCCCGGACTAGCGTACAGCACAATGAGCAGTTCTTC. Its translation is CASSYSRTSVQHNEQFF.

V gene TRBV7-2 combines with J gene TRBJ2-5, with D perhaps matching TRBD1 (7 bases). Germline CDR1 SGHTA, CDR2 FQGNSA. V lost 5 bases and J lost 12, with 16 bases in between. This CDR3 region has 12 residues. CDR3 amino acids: CASSRSTGEEYF. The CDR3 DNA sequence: TGTGCCAGCAGCCGTTCCACAGGGGAGGAGTACTTC.

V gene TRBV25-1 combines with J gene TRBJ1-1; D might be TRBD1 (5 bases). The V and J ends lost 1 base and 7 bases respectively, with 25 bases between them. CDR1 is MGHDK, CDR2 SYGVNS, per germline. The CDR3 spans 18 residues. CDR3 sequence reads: CASSEFGSSGEAGLEAFF. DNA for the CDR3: TGTGCCAGCAGTGAATTCGGGTCCTCGGGGGAGGCAGGACTTGAAGCTTTCTTT.

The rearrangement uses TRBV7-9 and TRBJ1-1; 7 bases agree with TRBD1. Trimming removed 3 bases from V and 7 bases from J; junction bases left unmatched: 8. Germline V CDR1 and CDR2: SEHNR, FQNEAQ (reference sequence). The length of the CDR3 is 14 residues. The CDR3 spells CASSFLQGSSEAFF. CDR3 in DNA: TGTGCCAGCAGCTTCCTACAGGGGTCCAGTGAAGCTTTCTTT.

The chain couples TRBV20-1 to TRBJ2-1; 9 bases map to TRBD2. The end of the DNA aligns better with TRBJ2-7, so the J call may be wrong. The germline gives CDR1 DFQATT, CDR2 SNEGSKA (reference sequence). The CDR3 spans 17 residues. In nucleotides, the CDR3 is TGCAGTGCTAGAGGGGAGGGACTAGCTGGCTCCTACAATGAGCAGTACTTC. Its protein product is CSARGEGLAGSYNEQYF.

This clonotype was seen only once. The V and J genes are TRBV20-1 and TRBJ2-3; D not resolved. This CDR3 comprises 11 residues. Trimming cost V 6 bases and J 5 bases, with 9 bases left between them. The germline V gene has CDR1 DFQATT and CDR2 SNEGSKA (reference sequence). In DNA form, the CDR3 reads TGCAGTGCGCCCATGGGAGATACGCAGTATTTT. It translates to CSAPMGDTQYF.

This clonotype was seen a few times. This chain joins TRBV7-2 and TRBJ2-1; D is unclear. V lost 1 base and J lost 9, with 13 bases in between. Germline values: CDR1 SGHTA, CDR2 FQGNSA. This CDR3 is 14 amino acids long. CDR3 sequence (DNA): TGTGCCAGCAGCTTAGGGCTGGGGTCAAGTGAGCAGTTCTTC. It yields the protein CASSLGLGSSEQFF.

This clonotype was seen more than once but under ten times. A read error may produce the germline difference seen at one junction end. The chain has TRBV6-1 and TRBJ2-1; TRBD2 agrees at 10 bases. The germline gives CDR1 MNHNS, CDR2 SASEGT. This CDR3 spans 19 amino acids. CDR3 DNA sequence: TGTGCTAGCAGCACAAGACTAGCGGGCGATCTCAGCTCCTACAATGAGCAGTTCTTC. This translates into CASSTRLAGDLSSYNEQFF.

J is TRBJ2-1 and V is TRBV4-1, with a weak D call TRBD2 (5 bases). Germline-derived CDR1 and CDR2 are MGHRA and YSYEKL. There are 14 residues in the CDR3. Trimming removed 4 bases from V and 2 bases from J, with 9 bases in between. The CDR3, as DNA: TGCGCCAGCAGCCCCCCCGGGGCCTACAATGAGCAGTTCTTC. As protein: CASSPPGAYNEQFF.

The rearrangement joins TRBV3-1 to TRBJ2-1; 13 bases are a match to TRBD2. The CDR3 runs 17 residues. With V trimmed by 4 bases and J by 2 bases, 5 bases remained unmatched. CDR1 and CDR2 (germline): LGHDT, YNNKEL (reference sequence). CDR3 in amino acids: CASSRIGLAGAYNEQFF. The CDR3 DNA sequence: TGTGCCAGCAGCCGGATAGGACTAGCGGGAGCCTACAATGAGCAGTTCTTC.

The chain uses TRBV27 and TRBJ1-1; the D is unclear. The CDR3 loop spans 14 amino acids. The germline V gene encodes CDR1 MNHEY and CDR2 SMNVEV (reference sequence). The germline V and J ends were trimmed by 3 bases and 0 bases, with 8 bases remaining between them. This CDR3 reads CASSFGSLNTEAFF. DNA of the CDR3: TGTGCCAGCAGTTTCGGCAGTCTGAACACTGAAGCTTTCTTT.

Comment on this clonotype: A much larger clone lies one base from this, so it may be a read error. CDR3 sequence reads: CSVVGADYEQYF. CDR3 sequence (DNA): TGCAGCGTTGTGGGGGCAGACTACGAGCAGTACTTC. The genes are TRBV29-1 and TRBJ2-7; tentative D call: TRBD1 (6 bases). Between the trimmed V and J ends, which lost 4 bases and 3 bases, there was a span of 10 bases. Germline V gene data show CDR1 as SQVTM and CDR2 as ANQGSEA. This CDR3 is 12 amino acids long.

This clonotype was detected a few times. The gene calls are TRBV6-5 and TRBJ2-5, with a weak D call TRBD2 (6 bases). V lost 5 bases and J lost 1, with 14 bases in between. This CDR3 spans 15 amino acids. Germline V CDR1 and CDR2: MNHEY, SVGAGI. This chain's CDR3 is CASSDGGVPQETQYF. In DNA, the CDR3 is TGTGCCAGCAGTGACGGGGGAGTTCCCCAAGAGACCCAGTACTTC.

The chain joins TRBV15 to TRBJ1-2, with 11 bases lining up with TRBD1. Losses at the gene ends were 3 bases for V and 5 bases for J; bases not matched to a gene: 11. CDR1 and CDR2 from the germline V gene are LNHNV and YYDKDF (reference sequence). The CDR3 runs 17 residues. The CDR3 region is CATSSSETWDRGYGYTF. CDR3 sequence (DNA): TGTGCCACCAGCAGCTCCGAGACTTGGGACAGGGGGTATGGCTACACCTTC.

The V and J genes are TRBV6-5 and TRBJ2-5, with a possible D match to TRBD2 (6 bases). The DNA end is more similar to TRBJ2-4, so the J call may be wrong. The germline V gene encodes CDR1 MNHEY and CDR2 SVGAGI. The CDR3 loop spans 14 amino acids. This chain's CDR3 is CASSYRGGKNIQYF. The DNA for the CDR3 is TGTGCCAGCAGTTACAGGGGAGGCAAAAACATTCAGTACTTC.

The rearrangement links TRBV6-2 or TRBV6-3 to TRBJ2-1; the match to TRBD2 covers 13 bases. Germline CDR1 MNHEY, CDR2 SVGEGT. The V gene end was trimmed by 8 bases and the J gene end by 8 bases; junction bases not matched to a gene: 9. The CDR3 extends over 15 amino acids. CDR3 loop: CASGLTSGGLDEQFF. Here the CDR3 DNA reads TGTGCCAGCGGGTTGACTAGCGGGGGGTTAGATGAGCAGTTCTTC.